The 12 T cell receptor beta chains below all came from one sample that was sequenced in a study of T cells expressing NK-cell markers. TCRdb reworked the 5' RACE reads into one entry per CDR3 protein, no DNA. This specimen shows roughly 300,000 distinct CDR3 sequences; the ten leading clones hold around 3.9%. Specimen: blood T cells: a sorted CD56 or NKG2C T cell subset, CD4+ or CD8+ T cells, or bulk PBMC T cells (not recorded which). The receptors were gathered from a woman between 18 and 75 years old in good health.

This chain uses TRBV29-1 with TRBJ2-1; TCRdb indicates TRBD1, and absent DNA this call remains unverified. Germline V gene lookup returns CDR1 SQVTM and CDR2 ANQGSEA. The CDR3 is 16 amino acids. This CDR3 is CSVGSYDRVKGNEQFF.

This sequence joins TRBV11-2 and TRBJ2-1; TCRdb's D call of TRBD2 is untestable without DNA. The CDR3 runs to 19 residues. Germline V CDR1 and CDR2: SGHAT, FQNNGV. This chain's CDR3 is CASSKSPGLAGGPSNEQFF.

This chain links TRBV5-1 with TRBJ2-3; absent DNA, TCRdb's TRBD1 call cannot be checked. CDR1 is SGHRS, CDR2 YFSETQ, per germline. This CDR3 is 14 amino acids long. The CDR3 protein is CASSSGGSLDTQYF. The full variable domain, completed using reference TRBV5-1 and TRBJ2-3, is KAGVTQTPRYLIKTRGQQVTLSCSPISGHRSVSWYQQTPGQGLQFLFEYFSETQRNKGNFPGRFSGRQFSNSRSEMNVSTLELGDSALYLCASSSGGSLDTQYFGPGTRLTVL.

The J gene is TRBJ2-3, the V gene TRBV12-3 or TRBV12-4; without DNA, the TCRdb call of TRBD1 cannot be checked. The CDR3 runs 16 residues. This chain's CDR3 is CASSFRRTGVVDTQYF.

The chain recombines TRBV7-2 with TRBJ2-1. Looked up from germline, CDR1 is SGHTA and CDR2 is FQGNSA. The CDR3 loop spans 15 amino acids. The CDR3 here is CASSLRTWGWNEQFF.

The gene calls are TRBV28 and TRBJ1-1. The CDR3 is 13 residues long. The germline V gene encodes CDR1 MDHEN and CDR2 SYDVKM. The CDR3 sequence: CASSLGKYTEAFF.

Here the CDR3 reads CASNLLAGPNIQYF. J is TRBJ2-4 and V is TRBV5-8; TCRdb indicates TRBD2, and absent DNA this call remains unverified. Germline values: CDR1 SGHTS, CDR2 YDEGEE. This CDR3 is built from 14 residues.

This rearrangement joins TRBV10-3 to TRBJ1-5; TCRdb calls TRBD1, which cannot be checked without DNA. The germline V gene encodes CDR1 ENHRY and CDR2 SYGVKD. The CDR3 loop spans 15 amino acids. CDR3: CAIGQSTTINQPQHF.

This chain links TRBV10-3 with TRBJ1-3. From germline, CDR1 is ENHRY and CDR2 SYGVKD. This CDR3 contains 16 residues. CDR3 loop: CAISESRAASGNTIYF.

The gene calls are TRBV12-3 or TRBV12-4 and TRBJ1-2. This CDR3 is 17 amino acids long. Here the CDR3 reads CASSLRPGGNNRDGYTF.

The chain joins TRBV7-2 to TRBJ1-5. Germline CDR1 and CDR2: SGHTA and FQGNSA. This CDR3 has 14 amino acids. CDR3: CASSLEGLGQPQHF.

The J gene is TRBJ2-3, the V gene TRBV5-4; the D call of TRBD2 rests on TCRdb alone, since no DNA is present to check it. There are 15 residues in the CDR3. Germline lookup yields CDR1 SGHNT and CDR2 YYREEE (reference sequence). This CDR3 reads CASSSGDSGTDTQYF.